The clone carrying this TCR beta chain has at least ten counts. This record comes from a study of regulatory T cells in long-lasting Graves disease. Construction of TCR beta libraries relied on iRepertoire HTBI primers and on Arm-PCR targeting CDR3 regions. TCRdb redid the calling of the multiplex PCR reads with MiXCR, one entry per CDR3 protein. Among a few hundred thousand distinct CDR3 sequences listed, around 20% were seen once. Time point denoted: persistent/refractory GD, antithyroid drugs over 5 years with positive TRAb. RNA isolated from PBMCs was used to make the TCR library. In each case, Graves' disease was diagnosed per American Thyroid Association guidelines. This sequence originates from a female donor with Graves disease. The material was peripheral blood mononuclear cells (PBMCs), obtained when the disease was refractory, from a patient treated with antithyroid drugs.

As DNA, the CDR3 is TGTGCCAGCAGTTCCGGACAGGGAAGGAACACTGAAGCTTTCTTT. Protein sequence: CASSSGQGRNTEAFF. V is TRBV6-2 or TRBV6-3 and J is TRBJ1-1, with 8 bases matching TRBD1. The trim removed 4 bases at V and 1 base at J, leaving 5 bases unmatched. The V gene's germline CDR1 is MNHEY and CDR2 SVGEGT. This CDR3 region has 15 residues.